The source of this TCR beta chain is a study of ipilimumab plus nivolumab after autologous stem cell transplantation. Background on the study: The DLBCL group included primary refractory and relapsed cases.

As to this clone: Its antigen is not identified.

Study-level results: Per the authors, repertoire, Treg and microbiota data justify further study.

Sequencing was performed with immunoSEQ multiplex PCR; in TCRdb, only in-frame clones are kept and a portion is missing. The sample yields roughly 16,000 clones, around four fifths seen once. This CDR3 comprises 15 residues. V gave up 5 bases and J gave up 2 bases; unmatched junction bases: 8. Germline lookup yields CDR1 SGHTA and CDR2 FQGTGA. V and J are TRBV7-3 and TRBJ2-7; 8 bases match TRBD2. This TCR derives from a male donor with diffuse large B-cell lymphoma. The source was PBMCs, collected in a trial of ipilimumab plus nivolumab as post-transplant consolidation. The CDR3 spells CASSPKAGAPYEQYF. CDR3 in DNA: TGTGCCAGCAGCCCCAAAGCGGGAGCCCCCTACGAGCAGTACTTC.